This T cell receptor beta chain was recovered during a study of shared clonotypes between healthy human individuals. Germline V CDR1 and CDR2: MGHRA, YSYEKL. This CDR3 has 15 amino acids. V lost 0 bases to trimming and J lost 7 bases; unmatched junction nucleotides: 4. This table comes from immunoSEQ multiplex PCR, and its TCRdb copy is limited to in-frame clones, with some not included. The sample yields roughly 1 million clones, about 75% seen once. Source material: memory CD4+ T cells sorted from blood. As to subset: CD45RA-negative fraction. The gene calls are TRBV4-1 and TRBJ1-4, with 8 bases identical to TRBD1. The receptor was isolated from a man between 18 and 35 years old in good health. The CDR3 sequence: CASSQDGQGGEKLFF. The CDR3 coding sequence is TGCGCCAGCAGCCAAGATGGACAGGGAGGTGAAAAACTGTTTTTT.